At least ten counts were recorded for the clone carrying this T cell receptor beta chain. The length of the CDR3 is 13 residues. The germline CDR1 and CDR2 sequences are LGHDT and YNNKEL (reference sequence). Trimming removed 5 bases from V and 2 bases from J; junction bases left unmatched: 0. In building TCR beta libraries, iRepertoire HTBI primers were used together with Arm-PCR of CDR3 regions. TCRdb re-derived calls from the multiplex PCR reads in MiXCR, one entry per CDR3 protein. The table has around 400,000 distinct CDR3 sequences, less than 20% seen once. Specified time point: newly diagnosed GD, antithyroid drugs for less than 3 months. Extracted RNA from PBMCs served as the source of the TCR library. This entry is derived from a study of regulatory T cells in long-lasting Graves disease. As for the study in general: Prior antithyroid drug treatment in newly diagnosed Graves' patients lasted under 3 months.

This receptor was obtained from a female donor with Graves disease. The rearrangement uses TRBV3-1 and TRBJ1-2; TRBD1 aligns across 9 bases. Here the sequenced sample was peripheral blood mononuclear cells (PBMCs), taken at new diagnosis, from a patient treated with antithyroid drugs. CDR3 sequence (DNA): TGTGCCAGCAGCGGACAGGGGAACTATGGCTACACCTTC. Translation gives CASSGQGNYGYTF.